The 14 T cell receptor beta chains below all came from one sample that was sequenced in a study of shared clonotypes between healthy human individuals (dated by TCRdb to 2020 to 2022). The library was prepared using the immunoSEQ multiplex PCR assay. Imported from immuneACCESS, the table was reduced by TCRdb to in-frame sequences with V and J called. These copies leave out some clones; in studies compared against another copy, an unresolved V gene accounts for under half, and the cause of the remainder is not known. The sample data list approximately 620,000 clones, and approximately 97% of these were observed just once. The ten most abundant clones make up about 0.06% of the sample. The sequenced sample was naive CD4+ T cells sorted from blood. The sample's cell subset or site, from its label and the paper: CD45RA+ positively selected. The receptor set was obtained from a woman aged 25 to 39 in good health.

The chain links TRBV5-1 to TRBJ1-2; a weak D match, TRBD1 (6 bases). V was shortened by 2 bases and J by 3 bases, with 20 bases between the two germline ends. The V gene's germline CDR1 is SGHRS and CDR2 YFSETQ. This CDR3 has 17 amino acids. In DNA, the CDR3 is TGCGCCAGCAGCTTCTCGGGCAGGGGACTTAAGGACTATGGCTACACCTTC. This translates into CASSFSGRGLKDYGYTF.

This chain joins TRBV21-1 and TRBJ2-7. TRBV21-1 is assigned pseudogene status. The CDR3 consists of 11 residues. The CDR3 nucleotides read TGTGCCAGCAGCAAACCCCACGAGCAGTACTTC. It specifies CASSKPHEQYF.

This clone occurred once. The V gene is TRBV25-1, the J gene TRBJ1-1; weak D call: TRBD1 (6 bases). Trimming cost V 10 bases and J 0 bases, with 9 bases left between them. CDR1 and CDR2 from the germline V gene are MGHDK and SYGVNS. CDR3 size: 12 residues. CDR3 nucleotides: TGTGCCACGACAGGAATGAACACTGAAGCTTTCTTT. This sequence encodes CATTGMNTEAFF. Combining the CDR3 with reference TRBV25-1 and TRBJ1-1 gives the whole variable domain EADIYQTPRYLVIGTGKKITLECSQTMGHDKMYWYQQDPGMELHLIHYSYGVNSTEKGDLSSESTVSRIRTEHFPLTLESARPSHTSQYLCATTGMNTEAFFGQGTRLTVV.

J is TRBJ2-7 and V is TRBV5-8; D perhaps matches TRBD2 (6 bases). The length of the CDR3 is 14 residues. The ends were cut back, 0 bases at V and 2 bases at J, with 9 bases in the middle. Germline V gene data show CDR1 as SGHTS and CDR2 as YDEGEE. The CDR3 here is CASSLGRVPYEQYF. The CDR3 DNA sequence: TGTGCCAGCAGCTTGGGGAGGGTACCCTACGAGCAGTACTTC.

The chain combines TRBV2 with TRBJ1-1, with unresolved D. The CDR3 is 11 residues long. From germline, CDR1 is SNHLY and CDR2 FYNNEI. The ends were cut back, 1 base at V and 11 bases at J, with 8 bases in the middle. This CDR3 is CASSEGGFAFF. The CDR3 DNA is TGTGCCAGCAGTGAAGGAGGGTTCGCTTTCTTT.

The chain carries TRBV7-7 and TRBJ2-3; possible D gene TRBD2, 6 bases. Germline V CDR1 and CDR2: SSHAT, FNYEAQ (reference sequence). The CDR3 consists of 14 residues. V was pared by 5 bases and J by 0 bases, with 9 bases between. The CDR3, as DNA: TGTGCCAGCAGCCAAGGGACTAGCACAGATACGCAGTATTTT. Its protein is CASSQGTSTDTQYF.

The CDR3 loop reads CAISESRGSYEQYF. CDR3 nucleotide sequence: TGTGCCATCAGTGAGTCTAGGGGCTCCTACGAGCAGTACTTC. This sequence joins TRBV10-3 and TRBJ2-7, with D possibly TRBD1 on 5 matching bases. The CDR3 has 14 amino acids. Trimming pared 0 bases from V and 0 bases from J, leaving 6 bases between. From germline, CDR1 is ENHRY and CDR2 SYGVKD.

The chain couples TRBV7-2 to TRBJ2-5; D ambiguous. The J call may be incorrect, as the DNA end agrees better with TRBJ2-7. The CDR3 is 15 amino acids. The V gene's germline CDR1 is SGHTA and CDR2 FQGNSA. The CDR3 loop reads CASSSDFNPTYEQYF. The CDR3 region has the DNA TGTGCCAGCAGCTCCGACTTCAACCCGACATACGAGCAGTACTTC.

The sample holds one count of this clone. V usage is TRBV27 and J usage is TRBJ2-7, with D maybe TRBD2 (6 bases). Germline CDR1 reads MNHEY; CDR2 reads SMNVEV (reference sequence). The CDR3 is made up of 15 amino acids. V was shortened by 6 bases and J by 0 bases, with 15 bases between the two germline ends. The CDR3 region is CASRPSSDSSYEQYF. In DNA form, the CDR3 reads TGTGCCAGCAGACCCTCTAGCGATAGCTCCTACGAGCAGTACTTC.

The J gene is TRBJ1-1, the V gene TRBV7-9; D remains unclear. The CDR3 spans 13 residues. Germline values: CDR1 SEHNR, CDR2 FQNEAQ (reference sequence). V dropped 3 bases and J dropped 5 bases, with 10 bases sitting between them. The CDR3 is CASSFEGRTEAFF. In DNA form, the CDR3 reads TGTGCCAGCAGCTTTGAAGGGAGGACTGAAGCTTTCTTT.

The CDR3 DNA reads as TGTGCCACCAGCAACGCCGGGAGGGGGAACTACAATGAGCAGTTCTTC. The encoded protein is CATSNAGRGNYNEQFF. This sequence joins TRBV15 and TRBJ2-1; 8 nucleotides line up with TRBD2. Looked up from germline, CDR1 is LNHNV and CDR2 is YYDKDF (reference sequence). The CDR3 length is 16 residues. Trimming at V came to 4 bases and at J to 3 bases, leaving 8 bases not matched to a gene.

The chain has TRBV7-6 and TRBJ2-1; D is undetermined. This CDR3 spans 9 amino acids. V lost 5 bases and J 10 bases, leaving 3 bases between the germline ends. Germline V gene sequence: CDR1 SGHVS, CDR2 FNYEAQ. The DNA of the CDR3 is TGTGCCAGCAGCGGGGAGCAGTTCTTC. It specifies CASSGEQFF.

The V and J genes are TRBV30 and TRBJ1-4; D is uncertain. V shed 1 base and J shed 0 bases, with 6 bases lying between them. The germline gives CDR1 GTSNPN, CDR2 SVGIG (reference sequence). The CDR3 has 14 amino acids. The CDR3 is CAWSDGTTNEKLFF. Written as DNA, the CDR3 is TGTGCCTGGAGTGACGGGACAACTAATGAAAAACTGTTTTTT. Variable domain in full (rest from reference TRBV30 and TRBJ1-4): SQTIHQWPATLVQPVGSPLSLECTVEGTSNPNLYWYRQAAGRGLQLLFYSVGIGQISSEVPQNLSASRPQDRQFILSSKKLLLSDSGFYLCAWSDGTTNEKLFFGSGTQLSVL.

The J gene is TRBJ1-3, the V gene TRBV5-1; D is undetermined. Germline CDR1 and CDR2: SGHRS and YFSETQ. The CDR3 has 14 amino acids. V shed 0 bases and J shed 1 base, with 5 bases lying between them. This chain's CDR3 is CASSLERSGNTIYF. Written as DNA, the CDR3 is TGCGCCAGCAGCTTGGAGAGGTCTGGAAACACCATATATTTT.